This entry lists 2 T cell receptor beta chains sequenced from one sample in a study of TIL therapy for anti-PD-1-resistant metastatic lung cancer. This was the immunoSEQ v3 assay. Sequencing used immunoSEQ multiplex PCR; TCRdb keeps in-frame clones, though not all of them. There are approximately 50,000 clones in the sample; around 79% occur only once, and over 13% lies in the top ten. Stated time point: pre-treatment sample, taken before nivolumab and TIL therapy. The input for sequencing was blood, taken at baseline. The receptors stem from a man aged 70 or older with non-small cell lung cancer.

V and J are TRBV29-1 and TRBJ1-1; D is unclear. CDR1 is SQVTM and CDR2 is ANQGSEA in the germline V gene. CDR3 length equals 16 residues. The V end was cut by 3 bases, the J end by 0 bases, with 17 bases between. The CDR3 nucleotides are TGCAGCGTTGACTGGGGAAAGGGCCAAATGAACACTGAAGCTTTCTTT. It yields the protein CSVDWGKGQMNTEAFF. The entire variable domain, with the rest obtained from reference TRBV29-1 and TRBJ1-1, is as follows: SAVISQKPSRDICQRGTSLTIQCQVDSQVTMMFWYRQQPGQSLTLIATANQGSEATYESGFVIDKFPISRPNLTFSTLTVSNMSPEDSSIYLCSVDWGKGQMNTEAFFGQGTRLTVV.

There are many counts of this clone. The rearrangement joins TRBV5-6 to TRBJ1-2; maybe TRBD1 (5 bases). V lost 1 base and J 1 base, leaving 11 bases between the germline ends. Germline V gene lookup returns CDR1 SGHDT and CDR2 YYEEEE. CDR3 length equals 15 residues. The CDR3 loop is CASSLQQAYNYGYTF. CDR3 in DNA: TGTGCCAGCAGCTTGCAACAGGCCTATAACTATGGCTACACCTTC.